The T cell receptor beta chain described here comes from a study of a mutant IDH1 vaccine in newly diagnosed glioma. Sequencing was performed with immunoSEQ multiplex PCR; in TCRdb, only in-frame clones are kept and a portion is missing. In the table there are tens of thousands of clones, roughly 79% of which are singletons. Time point indicated: week 35, safety follow-up. Doses of 300 ug of mutant IDH1 20-mer peptide were given with topical imiquimod. With 2 bases removed from V and 5 bases from J, the gap between germline ends came to 15 bases. The CDR3 length is 15 residues. Germline V gene data show CDR1 as SEHNR and CDR2 as FQNEAQ (reference sequence). Comments on this clone: Its antigen is still unknown.

The chain employs TRBV7-9 and TRBJ2-5; D perhaps matches TRBD1 (5 bases). This receptor was taken from a man aged 40-49 years with glioma. The material sequenced was PBMCs, taken from a glioma patient whose treatment included an IDH1 peptide vaccine. CDR3: CASSLRPGLGETQYF. CDR3 nucleotide sequence: TGTGCCAGCAGCTTAAGGCCAGGGTTGGGGGAGACCCAGTACTTC. The entire variable domain, with the rest obtained from reference TRBV7-9 and TRBJ2-5, is as follows: DTGVSQNPRHKITKRGQNVTFRCDPISEHNRLYWYRQTLGQGPEFLTYFQNEAQLEKSRLLSDRFSAERPKGSFSTLEIQRTEQGDSAMYLCASSLRPGLGETQYFGPGTRLLVL.